This record covers a single T cell receptor beta chain. Study processing details: Using reference gene primer amplification, nucleated cell counts were estimated. Sequenced by immunoSEQ multiplex PCR; TCRdb stores in-frame clones only, minus some. V, J and clone size are taken as reported in that table, and D and trimming were inferred from the DNA itself. The data hold some 200,000 clones, with around 90% observed a single time. This entry belongs to a study of blood T cell repertoires in COVID-19. The overall study: Material from acute and convalescent COVID-19 was sourced from the United States, Italy and Spain. From T cells, B-cell-depleted T cells, or PBMCs came the material, which was cDNA or gDNA.

This TCR derives from a man in his sixties with active or convalescent COVID-19. The sequencing sample was made of peripheral blood.

CDR3 nucleotides: TGTGCCAGCAGCCCGGCTAGGTGGGATAATTCACCCCTCCACTTT. Translating gives CASSPARWDNSPLHF. This chain connects TRBV6-6 to TRBJ1-6; D is unresolved. This CDR3 spans 15 amino acids. CDR1 is MNHNY and CDR2 is SVGAGI in the germline V gene (reference sequence). V was trimmed by 6 bases and J by 5 bases, leaving 14 bases between them.